These 22 T cell receptor beta chains share one sample of origin, sequenced in a study of blood T cells in healthy people across ages (dated by TCRdb to 2013 to 2016). The library was generated by 5' RACE. The run used an Illumina HiSeq 2500. The second PCR ran for roughly 7 to 12 cycles and used a J-beta primer mix along with a sample-barcoded 5' primer. Clones were called with MiXCR by TCRdb after fastp trimmed the public reads at Q25, and only in-frame beta chains were retained. Rows are combined by CDR3 protein, so each entry shows the most common genes and DNA. Present in this sample are some 1.1 million distinct CDR3 sequences, 35% to 40% of which were seen just once. Of the sample, approximately 14% falls within the top ten clones. What was sequenced was blood. The origin of the receptors is a man in his late teens or twenties in good health.

The V gene is TRBV2, the J gene TRBJ1-5, with D tentatively TRBD1 (6 bases). The germline V gene encodes CDR1 SNHLY and CDR2 FYNNEI. V gave up 6 bases and J gave up 4 bases, with 13 bases separating them. The CDR3 is made up of 14 amino acids. In DNA, the CDR3 is TGTGCCAGCAGGCTTAGGGGGGAAAATCAGCCCCAGCATTTT. It encodes CASRLRGENQPQHF.

Regarding this clonotype: A read error may account for a junction end that differs from germline. The V and J genes are TRBV4-3 and TRBJ2-1; D may be TRBD1 (5 bases). CDR1 LGHNA and CDR2 YSLEER come from the germline V gene. This CDR3 region has 16 residues. CDR3 sequence reads: CASSPLFPTGNNKQFF. The CDR3 DNA sequence: TGCGCCAGCAGCCCTCTGTTCCCCACAGGTAACAATAAGCAGTTCTTC.

This clonotype was counted a single time. The V call is TRBV7-9, the J call TRBJ2-7; D tentatively fits TRBD1 or TRBD2 (5 bases each). Trimming left V 4 bases short and J 4 bases short, with 17 bases between. Germline V gives CDR1 SEHNR, CDR2 FQNEAQ (reference sequence). The CDR3 loop spans 15 amino acids. The DNA for the CDR3 is TGTGCCAGCAGCTCAGTGGGGGACCCCCCTTACGAGCAGTACTTC. It yields the protein CASSSVGDPPYEQYF.

The genes are TRBV5-6 and TRBJ1-1; no clear D gene. The germline gives CDR1 SGHDT, CDR2 YYEEEE. Trimming stripped 7 bases from V and 8 bases from J, with 18 bases between. This CDR3 spans 13 amino acids. The CDR3 here is CASGLHGHWEAFF. The CDR3 DNA reads as TGTGCCAGCGGGTTACATGGGCACTGGGAAGCTTTCTTT.

V and J are TRBV6-2 or TRBV6-3 and TRBJ2-1, with D perhaps TRBD1 (5 bases). Trimming took off 5 bases at V and 4 bases at J, with 9 bases between the two ends. Per germline, CDR1 MNHEY and CDR2 SVGEGT. The CDR3 sequence is 13 residues long. CDR3: CASSDTGYNEQFF. In nucleotides, the CDR3 is TGTGCCAGCAGTGATACAGGTTACAATGAGCAGTTCTTC.

This clonotype has a handful of counts. The chain couples TRBV12-3 or TRBV12-4 to TRBJ1-2, with TRBD1 identical over 9 bases. The CDR3 runs to 13 residues. V trimming: 4 bases; J trimming: 9 bases; junction bases outside the gene matches: 6. This chain's CDR3 is CASSSTDRGSYTF. The CDR3 DNA reads as TGTGCCAGCAGTTCCACCGACAGGGGGAGCTACACCTTC.

This clonotype was counted a few times. The J gene is TRBJ1-2, the V gene TRBV28; 8 bases are a match to TRBD1. Per germline, CDR1 MDHEN and CDR2 SYDVKM. The V segment lost 3 bases and the J segment 4 bases; nucleotides outside the gene matches: 4. This CDR3 is built from 14 residues. CDR3 sequence (DNA): TGTGCCAGCAGTTTCAGGGGGCGCTCCTATGGCTACACCTTC. Protein: CASSFRGRSYGYTF.

This clonotype came up a few times. V and J are TRBV29-1 and TRBJ1-2; D ambiguous. The CDR3 has 15 amino acids. V shed 0 bases and J shed 4 bases, with 15 bases lying between them. The germline V gene has CDR1 SQVTM and CDR2 ANQGSEA. The chain's CDR3 is CSVEDLRVDGYGYTF. The CDR3 DNA reads TGCAGCGTTGAAGATTTAAGGGTGGACGGCTATGGCTACACCTTC. The full variable domain, in which reference TRBV29-1 and TRBJ1-2 provide the parts outside the CDR3, is SAVISQKPSRDICQRGTSLTIQCQVDSQVTMMFWYRQQPGQSLTLIATANQGSEATYESGFVIDKFPISRPNLTFSTLTVSNMSPEDSSIYLCSVEDLRVDGYGYTFGSGTRLTVV.

V usage is TRBV6-2 or TRBV6-3 and J usage is TRBJ1-1; D unclear. The CDR3 spans 14 residues. Looked up from germline, CDR1 is MNHEY and CDR2 is SVGEGT. V shed 6 bases and J shed 5 bases, with 16 bases lying between them. The CDR3 here is CASRYVGVQTEAFF. The DNA for the CDR3 is TGTGCCAGCAGATACGTGGGAGTTCAGACTGAAGCTTTCTTT.

V and J are TRBV15 and TRBJ1-2; D is unclear. The CDR3 is 12 residues long. The germline V gene has CDR1 LNHNV and CDR2 YYDKDF (reference sequence). Trimming cost V 5 bases and J 9 bases, with 13 bases left between them. CDR3 residues: CATSPDIPSYTF. CDR3 in DNA: TGTGCCACCAGCCCCGACATCCCGAGCTACACCTTC.

This clonotype was counted only a few times. This chain links TRBV25-1 with TRBJ1-2; D may be TRBD1 (5 bases). Trimming took 4 bases from V and 6 from J, leaving 12 bases between them. Germline V gene lookup returns CDR1 MGHDK and CDR2 SYGVNS. This CDR3 is built from 13 residues. The CDR3 reads CASSGSRADGYTF. Written as DNA, the CDR3 is TGTGCCAGCAGTGGTTCCAGGGCGGATGGCTACACCTTC.

This clonotype was counted between two and nine times. The chain carries TRBV7-8 and TRBJ2-3; TRBD2 aligns across 7 bases. Germline CDR1 and CDR2: SGHVS and FQNEAQ. Trimming at V came to 5 bases and at J to 3 bases, leaving 5 bases not matched to a gene. This CDR3 comprises 14 residues. This chain's CDR3 is CASSRLAGTDTQYF. Written as DNA, the CDR3 is TGTGCCAGCAGCAGACTAGCTGGGACAGATACGCAGTATTTT.

The chain recombines TRBV9 with TRBJ2-1, with D uncertain. CDR1 is SGDLS, CDR2 YYNGEE, per germline. CDR3 size: 15 residues. V was clipped by 0 bases and J by 2 bases, with 9 bases between them. The CDR3 region is CASSVVRGPYNEQFF. For the CDR3, the DNA is TGTGCCAGCAGCGTAGTCCGAGGACCCTACAATGAGCAGTTCTTC.

This clonotype has more than one count but fewer than ten. V and J are TRBV28 and TRBJ2-1, with D possibly being TRBD2 (6 bases). Germline CDR1 and CDR2: MDHEN and SYDVKM. Trimming cost V 2 bases and J 5 bases, with 10 bases left between them. This CDR3 has 14 amino acids. The CDR3 region is CASSLGGAHNEQFF. The CDR3, as DNA: TGTGCCAGCAGTTTAGGAGGGGCCCACAATGAGCAGTTCTTC.

This clonotype was seen a few times. CDR3 residues: CASSYEVPPQHF. In DNA form, the CDR3 reads TGTGCCAGCAGTTACGAGGTCCCCCCCCAGCATTTT. This chain links TRBV6-2 or TRBV6-3 with TRBJ1-5; D unresolved. The V and J ends lost 2 bases and 10 bases respectively, with 9 bases between them. The CDR3 extends over 12 amino acids. Germline lookup yields CDR1 MNHEY and CDR2 SVGEGT.

The genes are TRBV20-1 and TRBJ2-5; TRBD2 aligns across 8 bases. V was clipped by 3 bases and J by 11 bases; unmatched bases: 14. This CDR3 spans 14 amino acids. Germline-derived CDR1 and CDR2 are DFQATT and SNEGSKA (reference sequence). The chain's CDR3 is CSASDAGGSNEQYF. Written as DNA, the CDR3 is TGCAGTGCTAGCGACGCGGGGGGATCAAATGAGCAGTACTTC.

This clonotype has just a few counts. V gene TRBV18 combines with J gene TRBJ1-1; 8 bases are shared with TRBD1. The germline gives CDR1 KGHSH, CDR2 LQKENI. There are 17 residues in the CDR3. V lost 3 bases to trimming and J lost 1 base; unmatched junction nucleotides: 10. The CDR3 here is CASSPMGTTGGNTEAFF. The CDR3, as DNA: TGTGCCAGCTCACCCATGGGGACCACAGGGGGGAACACTGAAGCTTTCTTT.

This clonotype was found once. At one of its ends the junction is not consistent with the germline gene, which may arise from a read error. J is TRBJ1-1 and V is TRBV4-3; D is undetermined. Germline CDR1 and CDR2: LGHNA and YSLEER. This CDR3 comprises 17 residues. The CDR3 DNA reads as TGCGCCAGCAGCCAAGATTTGATTCCAGGAGTGAACACTGAAGTTTTCTTT. Translating it yields CASSQDLIPGVNTEVFF.

The chain uses TRBV4-2 and TRBJ1-5, with D possibly matching TRBD1 (5 bases). This CDR3 has 17 amino acids. The ends were cut back, 3 bases at V and 0 bases at J, with 15 bases in the middle. In germline, CDR1 is LGHNA, CDR2 YNFKEQ. CDR3 coding DNA: TGTGCCAGCAGCCACACCCGCGGGGGGTATAGCAATCAGCCCCAGCATTTT. Its translation is CASSHTRGGYSNQPQHF.

The genes are TRBV11-2 and TRBJ2-5, with a weak D call TRBD2 (6 bases). CDR1 is SGHAT, CDR2 FQNNGV, per germline. CDR3 length equals 16 residues. The germline V and J ends were trimmed by 5 bases and 2 bases, with 18 bases remaining between them. The CDR3 here is CASSGSSGKRQETQYF. CDR3 nucleotides: TGTGCCAGCAGCGGGAGTAGCGGTAAAAGACAAGAGACCCAGTACTTC.

The rearrangement joins TRBV4-1 to TRBJ1-2, with a possible D match to TRBD1 (6 bases). V lost 1 base and J 2 bases, leaving 11 bases between the germline ends. The CDR3 runs to 15 residues. CDR1 is MGHRA, CDR2 YSYEKL, per germline. CDR3 nucleotides: TGCGCCAGCAGCCAAGTTACGGACAGAAACTATGGCTACACCTTC. It specifies CASSQVTDRNYGYTF.

This clonotype was recorded a few times. The chain recombines TRBV4-3 with TRBJ2-1; D uncertain. V was trimmed by 0 bases and J by 6 bases, leaving 12 bases between them. Germline lookup yields CDR1 LGHNA and CDR2 YSLEER. The CDR3 runs to 15 residues. The CDR3 nucleotides are TGCGCCAGCAGCCAAGATGTTAAGGGTGGCAATGAGCAGTTCTTC. Translated, it gives CASSQDVKGGNEQFF.